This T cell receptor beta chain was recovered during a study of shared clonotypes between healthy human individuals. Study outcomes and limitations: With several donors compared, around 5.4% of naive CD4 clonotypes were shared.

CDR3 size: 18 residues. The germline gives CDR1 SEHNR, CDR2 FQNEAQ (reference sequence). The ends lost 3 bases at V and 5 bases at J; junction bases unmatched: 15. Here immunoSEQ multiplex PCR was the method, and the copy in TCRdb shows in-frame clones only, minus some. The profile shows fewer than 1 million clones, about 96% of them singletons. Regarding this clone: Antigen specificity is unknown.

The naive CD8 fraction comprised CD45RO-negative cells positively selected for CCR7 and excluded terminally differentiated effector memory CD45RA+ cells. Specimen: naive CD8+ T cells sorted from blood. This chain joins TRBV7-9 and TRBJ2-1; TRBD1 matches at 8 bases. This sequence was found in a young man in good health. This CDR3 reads CASSFQLGQGGIDNEQFF. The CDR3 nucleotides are TGTGCCAGCAGCTTCCAACTTGGACAGGGCGGAATCGACAATGAGCAGTTCTTC.